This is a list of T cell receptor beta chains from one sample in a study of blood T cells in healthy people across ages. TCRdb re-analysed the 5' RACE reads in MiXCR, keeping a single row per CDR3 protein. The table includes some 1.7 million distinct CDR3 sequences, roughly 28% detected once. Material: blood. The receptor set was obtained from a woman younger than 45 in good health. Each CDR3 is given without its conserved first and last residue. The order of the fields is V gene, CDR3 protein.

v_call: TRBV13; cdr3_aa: ASSSGREYEQY
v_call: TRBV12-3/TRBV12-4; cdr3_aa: ASTEGGAGVRGEQY
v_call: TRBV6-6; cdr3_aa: ASSSRQGGSNQPQH
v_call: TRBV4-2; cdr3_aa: ASSQGLAGGPPDTQY
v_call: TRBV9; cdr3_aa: ASSDGTIYNEQF
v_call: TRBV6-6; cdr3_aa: ASSYPPGGTDTQY
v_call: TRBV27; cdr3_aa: ASSLQTGPLH
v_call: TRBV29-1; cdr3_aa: SVERTRTDTQY
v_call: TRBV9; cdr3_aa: ASSVKGRRQETQY
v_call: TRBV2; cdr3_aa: ASSITRSEQY
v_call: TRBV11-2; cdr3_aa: ASSSRGRELF
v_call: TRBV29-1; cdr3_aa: SVGPGLAGVTGEQF
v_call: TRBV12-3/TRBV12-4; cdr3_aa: ASSRAGGTETQY
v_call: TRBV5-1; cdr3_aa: ASSLGAGFSYNEQY
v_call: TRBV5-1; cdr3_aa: ASSLVAGGQDTQY
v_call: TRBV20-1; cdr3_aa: SARGQGAFYNEQF
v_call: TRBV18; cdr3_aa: ASSPKRDLYGYT
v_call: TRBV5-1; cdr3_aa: ASSLRTSGGGSYEQY
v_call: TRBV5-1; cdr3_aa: ASSSPPGLKSYEQY
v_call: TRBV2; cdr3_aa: TSREDRADEQF
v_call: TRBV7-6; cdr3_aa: ASSLGPGTGDYGYT
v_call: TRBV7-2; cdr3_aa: ASSSTRQGRKETQY
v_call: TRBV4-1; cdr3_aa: ASSQWFTSGEIDTQY
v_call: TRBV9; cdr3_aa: ASSVDDRVNQPQH
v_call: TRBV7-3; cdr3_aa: ASSLRGGDTNTGELF
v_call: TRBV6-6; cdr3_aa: ASSYRQGGNEKLF
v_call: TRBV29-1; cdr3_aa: SVLDEPGELF
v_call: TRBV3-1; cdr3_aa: ASSQWTRGNEQF
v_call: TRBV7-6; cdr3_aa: ASSLGGALAKNIQY
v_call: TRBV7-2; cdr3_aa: ASSFGQDEGYT
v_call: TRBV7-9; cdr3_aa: ASSRRTGGIQETQY